Listed here is a single TCR beta chain. Per the germline V gene, CDR1 is SQVTM and CDR2 is ANQGSEA. The CDR3 length is 12 residues. Methods used by the authors: From reference gene primer amplification, estimates of nucleated cell counts were derived. The method was immunoSEQ multiplex PCR; TCRdb's version includes in-frame clones alone and lacks a portion of them. From that table come the V and J calls and clone size; the DNA was used to work out D and trimming. The table includes fewer than 300,000 clones, approximately 86% detected once. These data originate in a study of blood T cell repertoires in COVID-19. About the study: Samples came from the United States, Italy and Spain, spanning acute and convalescent COVID-19. PBMCs, B-cell-depleted T cells, or T cells were the source of the cDNA or gDNA that made up the material.

Sequencing was done on a sample of peripheral blood. The chain has TRBV29-1 and TRBJ2-3, with 8 bases lining up with TRBD1. The sequence came from a woman under 30 with acute or convalescent COVID-19. The DNA for the CDR3 is TGCACCGGACAGGGAGAGAAAGATACGCAGTATTTT. Its translation is CTGQGEKDTQYF.